Listed below are T cell receptor beta chains from one sample, sequenced in a study of blood T cells in healthy people across ages. A single record per CDR3 protein comes from TCRdb applying MiXCR to the 5' RACE reads. The sample contains over 950,000 distinct CDR3 sequences, 45% to 60% of which appear only once. The specimen was blood. The origin of the receptors is a woman in her sixties in good health. CDR3s include the opening cysteine and the closing phenylalanine or tryptophan. D genes are given only for firm matches. Part of the rows lack a size; the others show once, few, many or a class for expanded clones.

v_gene	d_gene	j_gene	abundance	CDR3aa	CDR3nt
TRBV7-9	NA	TRBJ2-2	NA	CASSPDTGNTGELFF	TGTGCCAGCAGCCCAGACACCGGGAACACCGGGGAGCTGTTTTTT
TRBV7-9	NA	TRBJ2-1	NA	CASSSPLVGRNSYEQFF	TGTGCCAGCAGCTCCCCCCTTGTGGGCCGGAACTCCTACGAGCAGTTCTTC
TRBV6-1	NA	TRBJ1-2	NA	CASSQDIYNYGYTF	TGTGCCAGCAGCCAGGACATCTATAACTATGGCTACACCTTC
TRBV20-1	NA	TRBJ2-5	few	CSGEQQETQYF	TGCAGTGGCGAGCAGCAAGAGACCCAGTACTTC
TRBV11-2	NA	TRBJ2-3	NA	CASSGVASTQYF	TGTGCCAGCAGCGGCGTAGCTAGCACGCAGTATTTT
TRBV7-2	NA	TRBJ2-7	many	CASSDPPGEQYF	TGTGCCAGCAGCGATCCACCGGGGGAGCAGTACTTC
TRBV7-9	TRBD1	TRBJ2-6	NA	CASSKSRDSSGANVLTF	TGTGCCAGCAGCAAATCCCGGGACAGCTCTGGGGCCAACGTCCTGACTTTC
TRBV12-3/TRBV12-4	TRBD2	TRBJ2-5	few	CASSSSGRWGETQYF	TGTGCCAGCAGTTCTAGCGGGAGGTGGGGGGAGACCCAGTACTTC
TRBV29-1	TRBD2	TRBJ2-3	NA	CSVGASGGTQYF	TGCAGCGTTGGGGCTAGCGGCGGTACGCAGTATTTT
TRBV19	NA	TRBJ1-5	NA	CASSVGRIANQPQHF	TGTGCCAGTAGTGTTGGGAGGATAGCAAATCAGCCCCAGCATTTT
TRBV5-1	NA	TRBJ2-5	NA	CASRVGQTQETQYF	TGCGCCAGCAGAGTAGGACAGACCCAAGAGACCCAGTACTTC
TRBV7-3	TRBD2	TRBJ2-2	NA	CASSLLAGTGELFF	TGTGCCAGCAGCTTACTAGCGGGCACCGGGGAGCTGTTTTTT
TRBV4-2	NA	TRBJ1-1	NA	CASSRSPDTEAFF	TGTGCCAGCAGTCGAAGTCCGGACACTGAAGCTTTCTTT
TRBV15	NA	TRBJ1-5	NA	CATSRGHSNQPQHF	TGTGCCACCAGCAGAGGTCACAGCAATCAGCCCCAGCATTTT
TRBV11-2	NA	TRBJ1-4	NA	CASSWGAGGSNEKLFF	TGTGCCAGCAGCTGGGGGGCGGGGGGATCTAATGAAAAACTGTTTTTT
TRBV4-1	TRBD1	TRBJ2-3	few	CASSQGPARARGGEDTQYF	TGCGCCAGCAGCCAGGGACCCGCTCGGGCTAGAGGGGGCGAAGATACGCAGTATTTT
TRBV20-1	NA	TRBJ2-5	NA	CSAKPQGLYHNEQYF	TGCAGTGCTAAACCCCAGGGTTTGTACCACAATGAGCAGTACTTC